This T cell receptor (beta chain) was identified during a study of Ad26.COV2.S vaccination and SARS-CoV-2 variants. Findings and limits, study-wide: Substantial response breadth was reportedly seen for spike-specific CD8+ and CD4+ T cells after vaccination.

A single count supports this clone. Its antigen is not identified. The assay was immunoSEQ multiplex PCR, and TCRdb's table has in-frame clones only and misses some. The top ten hold 1.5% to 2% of the sample, which has approximately 460,000 clones, around 89% seen once. Treatment indicated: about 20 received Ad26.COV2.S at low or high dose, single or two shots; 5 received placebo; per-sample allocation not given. Each sample was drawn 63 days after the first injection (of vaccine or placebo). The donor's status was that of an adult aged 18-55 years in Boston. An Ad26 vector carrying the Wuhan-strain SARS-CoV-2 spike served as the vaccine. The sample was peripheral blood, taken in a trial of Ad26.COV2.S vaccine versus placebo. The receptor's source is a person between 18 and 60 years old who received the Ad26.COV2.S COVID-19 vaccine or a placebo.

DNA for the CDR3: TGTGCCAGCAGCGTAGGAAGCGGGAAGGGGCATGAGAATGAGCAGTTCTTC. It encodes CASSVGSGKGHENEQFF. The rearrangement links TRBV9 to TRBJ2-1; 7 nucleotides match TRBD2. Germline V gene data show CDR1 as SGDLS and CDR2 as YYNGEE. After removal of 0 bases from V and 7 bases from J, the junction contained 13 bases not matched to a gene. The CDR3 length is 17 residues.